Presented here are 30 T cell receptor beta chains from one specimen sequenced in a study of STAT3 mutations in large granular lymphocyte leukemia. The antigens for these receptors are not known. Study-level findings and limits: Every T-cell large granular lymphocyte leukemia patient had at least one immunodominant TCR beta clonotype.

TCRdb keeps only in-frame clones here, not all; method: immunoSEQ multiplex PCR. In the table there are some 7,000 clones, 57% of which are singletons. Input material: peripheral blood mononuclear cells. The receptors originated from a boy younger than 18 with T-cell large granular lymphocyte leukemia. Some clones in this sample may be carry-over from other donors' samples.

This chain connects TRBV13 to TRBJ1-2; 8 nucleotides match TRBD1. V was clipped by 5 bases and J by 4 bases; unmatched bases: 6. The length of the CDR3 is 14 residues. Germline V lookup: CDR1 PRHDT, CDR2 FYEKMQ (reference sequence). In nucleotides, the CDR3 is TGTGCCAGCAGCCTGGGACAGGCTTTCTATGGCTACACCTTC. Its translation: CASSLGQAFYGYTF. The full variable domain, rest sourced from reference TRBV13 and TRBJ1-2, is AAGVIQSPRHLIKEKRETATLKCYPIPRHDTVYWYQQGPGQDPQFLISFYEKMQSDKGSIPDRFSAQQFSDYHSELNMSSLELGDSALYFCASSLGQAFYGYTFGSGTRLTVV.

This clone was seen only once. The J gene is TRBJ2-7, the V gene TRBV18, with D possibly TRBD2 on 5 matching bases. Trimming left V 3 bases short and J 0 bases short, with 15 bases between. This CDR3 region has 16 residues. CDR1 KGHSH and CDR2 LQKENI come from the germline V gene. CDR3 region: CASSPTAGYLSYEQYF. CDR3 coding DNA: TGTGCCAGCTCACCCACCGCGGGCTATCTCTCCTACGAGCAGTACTTC. The complete variable domain, with remaining parts taken from reference TRBV18 and TRBJ2-7, reads NAGVMQNPRHLVRRRGQEARLRCSPMKGHSHVYWYRQLPEEGLKFMVYLQKENIIDESGMPKERFSAEFPKEGPSILRIQQVVRGDSAAYFCASSPTAGYLSYEQYFGPGTRLTVT.

The chain has TRBV5-1 and TRBJ2-7; tentative D call: TRBD1 (5 bases). The CDR3 is 15 residues long. Germline CDR1 SGHRS, CDR2 YFSETQ. With 4 bases removed from V and 0 bases from J, the gap between germline ends came to 14 bases. The CDR3 protein is CASSPVDSSSYEQYF. The CDR3, as DNA: TGCGCCAGCAGCCCTGTTGACAGCTCCTCCTACGAGCAGTACTTC.

The chain couples TRBV6-5 to TRBJ2-7; D unclear. There are 16 residues in the CDR3. V lost 0 bases and J lost 0, with 12 bases in between. CDR1 MNHEY and CDR2 SVGAGI come from the germline V gene. Written as DNA, the CDR3 is TGTGCCAGCAGTTACTCGCCCCTTTCCCTCTCCTACGAGCAGTACTTC. Its translation: CASSYSPLSLSYEQYF.

The chain recombines TRBV18 with TRBJ2-1; 12 bases are shared with TRBD2. This CDR3 has 14 residues. Losses at the gene ends were 4 bases for V and 7 bases for J; bases not matched to a gene: 2. The germline CDR1 and CDR2 sequences are KGHSH and LQKENI. DNA for the CDR3: TGTGCCAGCTCACAGGGACTAGCGGGTAATGAGCAGTTCTTC. As protein: CASSQGLAGNEQFF. Variable domain in full (rest from reference TRBV18 and TRBJ2-1): NAGVMQNPRHLVRRRGQEARLRCSPMKGHSHVYWYRQLPEEGLKFMVYLQKENIIDESGMPKERFSAEFPKEGPSILRIQQVVRGDSAAYFCASSQGLAGNEQFFGPGTRLTVL.

The chain uses TRBV19 and TRBJ2-1, with TRBD2 matching over 9 bases. After removal of 10 bases from V and 9 bases from J, the junction contained 16 bases not matched to a gene. The V gene's germline CDR1 is LNHDA and CDR2 SQIVND (reference sequence). The CDR3 totals 15 residues. In DNA form, the CDR3 reads TGTGCCACTTGTGAATCTAGCGGGGCTGTGGGTGAGCAGTTCTTC. Protein product: CATCESSGAVGEQFF.

V and J are TRBV11-2 and TRBJ1-2; 8 positions agree with TRBD1. The CDR3 extends over 17 amino acids. Germline V gives CDR1 SGHAT, CDR2 FQNNGV. V shed 5 bases, J shed 4 bases, and the junction held 15 bases outside the gene matches. CDR3 coding DNA: TGTGCCAGCAGCCCCCAACCCGGGGGACAGGCAGGCTATGGCTACACCTTC. It codes for CASSPQPGGQAGYGYTF.

The V and J genes are TRBV5-1 and TRBJ2-1; D is perhaps TRBD2 (6 bases). CDR3 length: 15 amino acids. CDR1 SGHRS and CDR2 YFSETQ come from the germline V gene. The ends were cut back, 3 bases at V and 4 bases at J, with 14 bases in the middle. The CDR3 nucleotides are TGCGCCAGCAGCTCTAGGGCGGGGAATTACAATGAGCAGTTCTTC. It codes for CASSSRAGNYNEQFF. Filled out from reference TRBV5-1 and TRBJ2-1, the complete variable domain reads KAGVTQTPRYLIKTRGQQVTLSCSPISGHRSVSWYQQTPGQGLQFLFEYFSETQRNKGNFPGRFSGRQFSNSRSEMNVSTLELGDSALYLCASSSRAGNYNEQFFGPGTRLTVL.

This clone has just a few counts. The rearrangement uses TRBV18 and TRBJ2-7; D is perhaps TRBD2 (5 bases). CDR3 size: 13 residues. Germline V gene data show CDR1 as KGHSH and CDR2 as LQKENI. V lost 1 base and J lost 7, with 11 bases in between. The CDR3 DNA is TGTGCCAGCTCACCACAGGTGAGGAGGGAGCAGTACTTC. Amino acid sequence: CASSPQVRREQYF.

This clone was recorded once. V is TRBV18 and J is TRBJ2-3, with D possibly being TRBD1 (6 bases). Germline V gene data show CDR1 as KGHSH and CDR2 as LQKENI. The length of the CDR3 is 18 residues. V shed 4 bases and J shed 6 bases, with 26 bases lying between them. The CDR3 loop reads CASSRDRIQGKFGDTQYF. CDR3 sequence (DNA): TGTGCCAGCTCACGCGATCGGATACAGGGTAAATTCGGGGATACGCAGTATTTT.

This clone turned up a few times. This chain links TRBV7-9 with TRBJ1-5, with a weak D call TRBD1 (5 bases). This CDR3 is 15 amino acids long. The germline CDR1 and CDR2 sequences are SEHNR and FQNEAQ (reference sequence). V lost 1 base and J 0 bases, leaving 7 bases between the germline ends. CDR3 nucleotides: TGTGCCAGCAGCTTAGTGGGGGGTAGCAATCAGCCCCAGCATTTT. Translating gives CASSLVGGSNQPQHF.

The chain joins TRBV4-2 to TRBJ2-7; tentatively, D is TRBD1 or TRBD2 (6 bases each). Germline CDR1 and CDR2: LGHNA and YNFKEQ. The CDR3 totals 16 residues. V was trimmed by 1 base and J by 4 bases, leaving 17 bases between them. The CDR3 protein is CASSQGSQRGGYEQYF. The CDR3 DNA follows: TGTGCCAGCAGCCAAGGCTCCCAGCGAGGGGGGTACGAGCAGTACTTC.

This rearrangement joins TRBV23-1 to TRBJ2-5; TRBD1 matches 7 bases. TRBV23-1 is reported as an ORF; its role is uncertain. The junction had 11 bases not matched to a gene; V was cut back by 4 bases and J by 3 bases. The CDR3 has 16 amino acids. The CDR3 spells CASSPAAGTVKETQYF. For the CDR3, the DNA is TGCGCCAGCAGTCCAGCTGCCGGGACAGTCAAAGAGACCCAGTACTTC.

The chain links TRBV15 to TRBJ2-7, with 9 nucleotides matching TRBD1. CDR3 length: 15 residues. Germline assignment: CDR1 LNHNV and CDR2 YYDKDF (reference sequence). Unmatched junction bases numbered 4, after V lost 3 bases and J lost 1 base. The CDR3 DNA reads as TGTGCCACCAGCAGCGGGACAGGGTGGTCCTACGAGCAGTACTTC. Amino acid sequence: CATSSGTGWSYEQYF.

The sample holds a few counts of this clone. This chain uses TRBV30 with TRBJ1-5; perhaps TRBD1 as D (6 bases). CDR1 and CDR2 (germline): GTSNPN, SVGIG (reference sequence). The CDR3 has 13 amino acids. V was shortened by 2 bases and J by 3 bases, with 8 bases between the two germline ends. CDR3 sequence (DNA): TGTGCCTGGAGTCGACAGGCCAATCAGCCCCAGCATTTT. Translated, it gives CAWSRQANQPQHF.

A few counts support this clone. This chain links TRBV30 with TRBJ1-2; no clear D. Between the trimmed V and J ends, which lost 5 bases and 8 bases, there was a span of 12 bases. Germline V CDR1 and CDR2: GTSNPN, SVGIG (reference sequence). The CDR3 totals 11 residues. CDR3 DNA sequence: TGTGCCTGGGCGGAGGGTAGGGGCTACACCTTC. Protein: CAWAEGRGYTF.

The V and J genes are TRBV5-6 and TRBJ1-2; 7 nucleotides match TRBD1. Trimming cost V 4 bases and J 4 bases; bases outside gene matches: 4. The CDR3 is made up of 13 amino acids. CDR1 is SGHDT and CDR2 is YYEEEE in the germline V gene. The CDR3 sequence: CASSGGTAYGYTF. As DNA, the CDR3 is TGTGCCAGCAGCGGAGGGACAGCCTATGGCTACACCTTC.

The chain recombines TRBV30 with TRBJ2-7; 10 nucleotides match TRBD1. V was clipped by 4 bases and J by 12 bases; unmatched bases: 9. Per germline, CDR1 GTSNPN and CDR2 SVGIG (reference sequence). The CDR3 covers 12 residues. CDR3 sequence (DNA): TGTGCCTGGACATACGGGACAGGGGTTCTGTACTTC. As protein: CAWTYGTGVLYF.

The chain links TRBV30 to TRBJ1-2; D unresolved. This CDR3 has 14 residues. Per the germline V gene, CDR1 is GTSNPN and CDR2 is SVGIG (reference sequence). V was pared by 0 bases and J by 0 bases, with 8 bases between. The CDR3 loop reads CAWSVGTTNYGYTF. The CDR3 bases are TGTGCCTGGAGTGTCGGTACGACTAACTATGGCTACACCTTC.

The chain employs TRBV5-1 and TRBJ2-5; D perhaps matches TRBD2 (6 bases). Germline V gene lookup returns CDR1 SGHRS and CDR2 YFSETQ. The V end lost 0 bases, the J end lost 5 bases, and 8 bases lay between the germline ends. CDR3 size: 13 residues. This CDR3 is CASSLDGRETQYF. The CDR3 DNA is TGCGCCAGCAGCTTGGATGGGAGGGAGACCCAGTACTTC.

This rearrangement joins TRBV5-1 to TRBJ2-7, with D possibly matching TRBD1 (5 bases). Germline V gene lookup returns CDR1 SGHRS and CDR2 YFSETQ. The CDR3 is 16 amino acids. V was trimmed by 7 bases and J by 0 bases, leaving 20 bases between them. CDR3 in amino acids: CASRLRGQASSYEQYF. For the CDR3, the DNA is TGCGCCAGCCGCCTAAGGGGTCAGGCCTCCTCCTACGAGCAGTACTTC.

This chain uses TRBV7-9 with TRBJ1-1, with D perhaps TRBD1 (6 bases). This CDR3 is 17 amino acids long. Trimming took off 4 bases at V and 1 base at J, with 19 bases between the two ends. Germline V gene sequence: CDR1 SEHNR, CDR2 FQNEAQ (reference sequence). The CDR3 spells CASSYKWRGGRNTEAFF. CDR3 coding DNA: TGTGCCAGCAGCTATAAGTGGCGCGGGGGCCGGAACACTGAAGCTTTCTTT.

This clone was seen a few times. The chain employs TRBV7-3 and TRBJ2-7, with D perhaps assigned TRBD1 or TRBD2 (5 bases each). The V gene lost 5 bases and the J gene lost 0 bases, with 11 bases spanning the gap. The CDR3 has 14 amino acids. From germline, CDR1 is SGHTA and CDR2 FQGTGA. CDR3: CASSPGRNSYEQYF. The CDR3 coding sequence is TGTGCCAGCAGCCCGGGACGGAACTCCTACGAGCAGTACTTC.

This chain uses TRBV14 with TRBJ2-3; weak D call: TRBD1 (6 bases). CDR1 is SGHDN and CDR2 is FVKESK in the germline V gene. The CDR3 has 12 residues. Trimming removed 2 bases at V and 6 bases at J, with 6 bases between. The CDR3 bases are TGTGCCAGCAGCCAAACAGGGGATACGCAGTATTTT. It translates to CASSQTGDTQYF.

The chain has TRBV4-3 and TRBJ1-5; D call uncertain. Germline V gives CDR1 LGHNA, CDR2 YSLEER. Trimming removed 0 bases at V and 3 bases at J, with 12 bases between. The CDR3 length is 16 residues. The CDR3 nucleotides read TGCGCCAGCAGCCAAGATTGGGCAGGCAACAATCAGCCCCAGCATTTT. This encodes CASSQDWAGNNQPQHF.

CDR3 nucleotides: TGCGCCAGCAGCTTCTCCGGGACAGGAATCCCTTTCCATTTAGGCGAGCAGTACTTC. Amino acid sequence: CASSFSGTGIPFHLGEQYF. The chain carries TRBV5-1 and TRBJ2-7; 8 bases match TRBD1. The CDR3 totals 19 residues. J lost 6 bases, V lost 2 bases, and 22 bases had no gene match. The germline V gene encodes CDR1 SGHRS and CDR2 YFSETQ.

The chain couples TRBV15 to TRBJ1-2; D is uncertain. Germline CDR1 reads LNHNV; CDR2 reads YYDKDF (reference sequence). This CDR3 contains 14 residues. V shed 0 bases and J shed 4 bases, with 9 bases lying between them. The CDR3 region is CATSRDGQSYGYTF. In DNA, the CDR3 is TGTGCCACCAGCAGAGATGGCCAGAGCTATGGCTACACCTTC.

The V and J genes are TRBV12-5 and TRBJ2-3, with unresolved D. Germline CDR1 is LGHNT and CDR2 is FRNRAP. This CDR3 region has 12 residues. Between the trimmed V and J ends, which lost 1 base and 4 bases, there was a span of 3 bases. The CDR3 coding sequence is TGTGCTAGTGGTTTGGCTGCAGATACGCAGTATTTT. Its translation is CASGLAADTQYF.

V and J are TRBV15 and TRBJ2-3, with 13 bases that match TRBD2. Looked up from germline, CDR1 is LNHNV and CDR2 is YYDKDF (reference sequence). This CDR3 has 16 residues. V lost 1 base to trimming and J lost 4 bases; unmatched junction nucleotides: 2. For the CDR3, the DNA is TGTGCCACCAGCAGAGTCGGACTAGCGGGGGCAGATACGCAGTATTTT. It specifies CATSRVGLAGADTQYF.

V and J are TRBV7-9 and TRBJ1-1, with D uncertain. This CDR3 comprises 15 residues. Germline CDR1 and CDR2: SEHNR and FQNEAQ (reference sequence). V was pared by 1 base and J by 1 base, with 10 bases between. The CDR3 coding sequence is TGTGCCAGCAGCTTAGGACGGCGGACGAACACTGAAGCTTTCTTT. It translates to CASSLGRRTNTEAFF.